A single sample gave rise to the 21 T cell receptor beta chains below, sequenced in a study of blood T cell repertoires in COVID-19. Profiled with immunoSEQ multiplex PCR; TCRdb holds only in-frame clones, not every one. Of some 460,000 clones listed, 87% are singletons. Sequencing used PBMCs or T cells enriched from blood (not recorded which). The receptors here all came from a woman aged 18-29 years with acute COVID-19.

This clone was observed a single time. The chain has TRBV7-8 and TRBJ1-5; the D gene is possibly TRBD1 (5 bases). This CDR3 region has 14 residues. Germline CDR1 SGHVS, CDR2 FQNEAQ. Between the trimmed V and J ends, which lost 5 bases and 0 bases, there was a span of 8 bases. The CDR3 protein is CASSTQVSNQPQHF. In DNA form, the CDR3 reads TGTGCCAGCAGCACACAGGTTAGCAATCAGCCCCAGCATTTT.

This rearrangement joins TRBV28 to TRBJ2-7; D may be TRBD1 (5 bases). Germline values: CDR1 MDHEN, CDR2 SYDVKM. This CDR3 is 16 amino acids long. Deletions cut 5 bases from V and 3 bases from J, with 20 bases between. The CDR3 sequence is CASSLITRVGNYEQYF. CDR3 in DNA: TGTGCCAGCAGTCTAATCACCAGGGTGGGGAACTACGAGCAGTACTTC.

For the CDR3, the DNA is TGTGCCAGTAGTACAAGAAACAGGGGACGGCGTCAGCCCCAGCATTTT. Encoded protein: CASSTRNRGRRQPQHF. This chain joins TRBV19 and TRBJ1-5; 7 positions match TRBD1. This CDR3 comprises 16 residues. Germline CDR1 LNHDA, CDR2 SQIVND (reference sequence). V lost 4 bases and J lost 6; bases outside the gene matches: 12.

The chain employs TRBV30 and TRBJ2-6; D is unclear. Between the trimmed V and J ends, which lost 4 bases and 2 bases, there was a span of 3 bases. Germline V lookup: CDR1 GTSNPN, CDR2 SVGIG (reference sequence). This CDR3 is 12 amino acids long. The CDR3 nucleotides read TGTGCCTGGACAGCTGGGGCCAACGTCCTGACTTTC. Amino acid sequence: CAWTAGANVLTF.

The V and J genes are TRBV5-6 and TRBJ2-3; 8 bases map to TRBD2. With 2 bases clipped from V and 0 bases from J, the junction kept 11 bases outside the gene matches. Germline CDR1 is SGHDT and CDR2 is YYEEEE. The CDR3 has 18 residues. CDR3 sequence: CASSFRALAGISTDTQYF. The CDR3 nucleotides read TGTGCCAGCAGCTTCAGGGCCTTAGCGGGGATAAGCACAGATACGCAGTATTTT.

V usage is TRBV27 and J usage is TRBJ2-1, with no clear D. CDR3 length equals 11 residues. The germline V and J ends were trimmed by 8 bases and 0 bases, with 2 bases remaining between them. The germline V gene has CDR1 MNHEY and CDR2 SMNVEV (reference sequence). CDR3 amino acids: CASLSYNEQFF. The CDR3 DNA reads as TGTGCCAGCCTCTCCTACAATGAGCAGTTCTTC.

In nucleotides, the CDR3 is TGTGCCAGCAGCGTCGAGCCGTACACAGATACGCAGTATTTT. Protein product: CASSVEPYTDTQYF. The chain recombines TRBV9 with TRBJ2-3; D is uncertain. Between the trimmed V and J ends, which lost 2 bases and 2 bases, there was a span of 9 bases. The germline V gene has CDR1 SGDLS and CDR2 YYNGEE. CDR3 length: 14 residues.

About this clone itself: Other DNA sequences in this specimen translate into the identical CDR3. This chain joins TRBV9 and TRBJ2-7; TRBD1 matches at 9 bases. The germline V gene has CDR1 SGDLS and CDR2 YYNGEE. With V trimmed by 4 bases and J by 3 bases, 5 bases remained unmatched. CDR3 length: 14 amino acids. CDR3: CASSPGTGNYEQYF. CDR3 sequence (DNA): TGTGCCAGCAGCCCCGGGACAGGGAACTACGAGCAGTACTTC.

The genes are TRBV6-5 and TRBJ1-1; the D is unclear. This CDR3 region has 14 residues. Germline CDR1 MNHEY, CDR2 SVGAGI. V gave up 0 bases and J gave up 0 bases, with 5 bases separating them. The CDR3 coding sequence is TGTGCCAGCAGTTACTCGTCAGTGAACACTGAAGCTTTCTTT. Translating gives CASSYSSVNTEAFF.

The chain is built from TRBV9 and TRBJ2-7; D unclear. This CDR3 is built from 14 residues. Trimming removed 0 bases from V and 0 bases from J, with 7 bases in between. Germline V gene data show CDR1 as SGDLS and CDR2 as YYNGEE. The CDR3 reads CASSVAVGSYEQYF. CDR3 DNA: TGTGCCAGCAGCGTAGCGGTCGGCTCCTACGAGCAGTACTTC.

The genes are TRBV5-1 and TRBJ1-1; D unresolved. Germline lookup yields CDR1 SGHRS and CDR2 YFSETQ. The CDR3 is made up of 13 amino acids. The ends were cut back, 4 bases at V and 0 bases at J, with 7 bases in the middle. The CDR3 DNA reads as TGCGCCAGCAGCCCGAGTATGAACACTGAAGCTTTCTTT. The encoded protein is CASSPSMNTEAFF.

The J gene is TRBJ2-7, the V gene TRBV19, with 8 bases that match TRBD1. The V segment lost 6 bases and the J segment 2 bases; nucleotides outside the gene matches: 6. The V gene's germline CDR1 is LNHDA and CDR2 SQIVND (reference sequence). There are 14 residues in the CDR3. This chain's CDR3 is CASRSGQAPYEQYF. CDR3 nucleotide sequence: TGTGCCAGTAGATCGGGACAGGCTCCCTACGAGCAGTACTTC.

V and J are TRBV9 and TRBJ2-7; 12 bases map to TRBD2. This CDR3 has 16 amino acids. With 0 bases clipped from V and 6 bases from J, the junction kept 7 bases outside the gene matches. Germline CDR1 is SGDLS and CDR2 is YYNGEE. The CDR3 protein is CASSVAPTSGSLEQYF. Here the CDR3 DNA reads TGTGCCAGCAGCGTAGCCCCGACTAGCGGGAGCCTCGAGCAGTACTTC.

This CDR3 is CASSYRGSEAFF. CDR3 in DNA: TGTGCCAGCAGTTACCGAGGCTCTGAAGCTTTCTTT. This chain links TRBV6-5 with TRBJ1-1; D is unresolved. The CDR3 is made up of 12 amino acids. V was clipped by 2 bases and J by 6 bases, with 7 bases between them. Germline V lookup: CDR1 MNHEY, CDR2 SVGAGI.

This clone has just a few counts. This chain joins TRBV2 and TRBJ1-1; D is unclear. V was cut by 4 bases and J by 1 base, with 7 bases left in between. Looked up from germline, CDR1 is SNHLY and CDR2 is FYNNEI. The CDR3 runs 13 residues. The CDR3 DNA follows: TGTGCCAGCAGTGCCCTAGAGAACACTGAAGCTTTCTTT. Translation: CASSALENTEAFF.

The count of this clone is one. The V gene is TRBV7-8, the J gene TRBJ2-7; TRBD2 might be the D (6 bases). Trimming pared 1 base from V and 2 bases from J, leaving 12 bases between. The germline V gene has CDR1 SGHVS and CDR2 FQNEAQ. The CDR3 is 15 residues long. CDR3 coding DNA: TGTGCCAGCAGCTTAGTACCGGGAGAGGCCTACGAGCAGTACTTC. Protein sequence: CASSLVPGEAYEQYF.

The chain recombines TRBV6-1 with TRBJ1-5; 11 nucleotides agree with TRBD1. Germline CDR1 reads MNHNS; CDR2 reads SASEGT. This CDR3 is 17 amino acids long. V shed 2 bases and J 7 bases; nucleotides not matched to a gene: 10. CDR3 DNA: TGTGCCAGCAGTGAAAGAGTGAGGACAGGGGGCGACCAGCCCCAGCATTTT. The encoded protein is CASSERVRTGGDQPQHF.

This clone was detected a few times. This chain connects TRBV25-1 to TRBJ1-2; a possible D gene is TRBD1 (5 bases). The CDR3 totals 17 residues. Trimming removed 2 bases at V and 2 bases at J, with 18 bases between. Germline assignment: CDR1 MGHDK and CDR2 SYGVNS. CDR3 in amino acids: CASSEVGGIAGNYGYTF. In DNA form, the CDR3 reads TGTGCCAGCAGTGAAGTGGGGGGGATCGCGGGGAACTATGGCTACACCTTC.

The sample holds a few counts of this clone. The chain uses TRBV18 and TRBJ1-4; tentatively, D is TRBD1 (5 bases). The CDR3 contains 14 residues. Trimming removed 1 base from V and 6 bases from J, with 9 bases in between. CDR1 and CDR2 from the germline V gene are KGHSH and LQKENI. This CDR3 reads CASSPRGVDEKLFF. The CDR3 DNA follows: TGTGCCAGCTCACCACGGGGGGTGGATGAAAAACTGTTTTTT.

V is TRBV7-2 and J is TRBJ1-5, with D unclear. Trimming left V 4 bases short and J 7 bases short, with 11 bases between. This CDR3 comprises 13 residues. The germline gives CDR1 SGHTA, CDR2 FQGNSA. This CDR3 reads CASSSRSGQPQHF. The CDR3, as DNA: TGTGCCAGCAGCTCCAGGTCTGGACAGCCCCAGCATTTT.

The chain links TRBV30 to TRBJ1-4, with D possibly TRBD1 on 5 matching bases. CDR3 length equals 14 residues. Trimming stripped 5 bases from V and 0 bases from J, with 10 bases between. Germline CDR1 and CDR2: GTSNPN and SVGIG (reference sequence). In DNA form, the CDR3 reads TGTGCCTGGTCTGGGGGGTCAACTAATGAAAAACTGTTTTTT. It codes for CAWSGGSTNEKLFF.